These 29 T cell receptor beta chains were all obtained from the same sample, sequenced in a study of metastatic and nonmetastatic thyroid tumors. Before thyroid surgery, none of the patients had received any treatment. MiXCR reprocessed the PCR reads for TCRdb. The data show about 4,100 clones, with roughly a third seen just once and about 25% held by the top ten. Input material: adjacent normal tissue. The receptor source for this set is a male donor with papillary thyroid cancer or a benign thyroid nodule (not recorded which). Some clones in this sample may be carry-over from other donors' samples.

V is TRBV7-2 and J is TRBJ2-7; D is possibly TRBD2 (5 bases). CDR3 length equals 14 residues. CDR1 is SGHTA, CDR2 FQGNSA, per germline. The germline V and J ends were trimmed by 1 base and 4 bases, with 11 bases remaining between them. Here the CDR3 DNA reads TGTGCCAGCAGCTTAGGGGGTTCGGGGTACGAGCAGTACTTC. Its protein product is CASSLGGSGYEQYF.

CDR3 coding DNA: TGTGCCAGCAGTCCAAGGGACAGGGTGAAAGGAAACACCATATATTTT. Protein: CASSPRDRVKGNTIYF. V is TRBV12-3 or TRBV12-4 and J is TRBJ1-3; 9 nucleotides align to TRBD1. The CDR3 is made up of 16 amino acids. V shed 5 bases and J 4 bases; nucleotides not matched to a gene: 9.

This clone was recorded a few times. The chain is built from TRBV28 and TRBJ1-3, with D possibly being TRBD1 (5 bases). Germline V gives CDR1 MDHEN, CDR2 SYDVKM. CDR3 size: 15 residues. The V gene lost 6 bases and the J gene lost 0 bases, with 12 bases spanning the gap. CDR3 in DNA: TGTGCCAGCAGCTTGGGGGTTCGCTCTGGAAACACCATATATTTT. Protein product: CASSLGVRSGNTIYF.

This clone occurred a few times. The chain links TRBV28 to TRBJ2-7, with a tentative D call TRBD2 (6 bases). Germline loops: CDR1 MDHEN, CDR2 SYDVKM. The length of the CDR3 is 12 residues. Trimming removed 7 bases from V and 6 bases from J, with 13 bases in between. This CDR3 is CASTGGMSEQYV. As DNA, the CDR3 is TGTGCCAGCACCGGGGGTATGAGCGAGCAGTACGTC.

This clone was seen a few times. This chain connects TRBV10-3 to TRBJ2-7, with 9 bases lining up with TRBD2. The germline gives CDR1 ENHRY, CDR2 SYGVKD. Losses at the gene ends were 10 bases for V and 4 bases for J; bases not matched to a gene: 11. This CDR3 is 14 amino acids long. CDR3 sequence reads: CATTPGLARYEQYF. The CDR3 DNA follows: TGTGCCACTACCCCGGGACTAGCTAGATACGAGCAGTACTTC.

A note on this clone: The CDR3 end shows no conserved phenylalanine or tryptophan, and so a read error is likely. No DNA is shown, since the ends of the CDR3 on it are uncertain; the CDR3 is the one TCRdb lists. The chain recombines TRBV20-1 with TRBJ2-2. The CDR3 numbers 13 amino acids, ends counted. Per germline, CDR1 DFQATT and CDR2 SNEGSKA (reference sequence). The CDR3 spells CSARGRNTGELIL.

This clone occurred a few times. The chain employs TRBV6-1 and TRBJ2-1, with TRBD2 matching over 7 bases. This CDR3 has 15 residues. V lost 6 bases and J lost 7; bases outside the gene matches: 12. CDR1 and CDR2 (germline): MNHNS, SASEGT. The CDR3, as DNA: TGTGCCAGCAGCTCCCTTGCGGGAGTCGGGAATGAGCAGTTCTTC. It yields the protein CASSSLAGVGNEQFF.

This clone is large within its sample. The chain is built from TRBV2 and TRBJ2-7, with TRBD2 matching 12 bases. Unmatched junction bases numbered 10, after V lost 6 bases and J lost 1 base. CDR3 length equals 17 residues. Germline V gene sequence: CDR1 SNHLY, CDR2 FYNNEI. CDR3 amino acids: CASRPLAGGRESYEQYF. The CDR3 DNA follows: TGTGCCAGCAGGCCGCTAGCGGGGGGGCGGGAATCCTACGAGCAGTACTTC.

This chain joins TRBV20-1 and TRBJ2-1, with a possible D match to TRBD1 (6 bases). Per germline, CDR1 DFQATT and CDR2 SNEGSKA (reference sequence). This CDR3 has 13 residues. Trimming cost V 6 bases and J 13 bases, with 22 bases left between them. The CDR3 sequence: CSAARAGAEVQFF. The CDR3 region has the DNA TGCAGTGCCGCCAGGGCAGGGGCCGAGGTACAGTTCTTC.

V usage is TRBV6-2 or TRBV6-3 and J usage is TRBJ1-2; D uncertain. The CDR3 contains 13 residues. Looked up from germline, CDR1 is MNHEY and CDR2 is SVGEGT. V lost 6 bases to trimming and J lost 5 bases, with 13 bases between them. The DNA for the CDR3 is TGTGCCAGCAGCTCCGTAGTCGGGTATGGCTACACCTTC. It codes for CASSSVVGYGYTF.

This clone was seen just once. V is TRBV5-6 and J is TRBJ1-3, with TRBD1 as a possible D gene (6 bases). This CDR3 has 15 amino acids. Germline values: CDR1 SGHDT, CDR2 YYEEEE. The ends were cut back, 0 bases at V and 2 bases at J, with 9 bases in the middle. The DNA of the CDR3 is TGTGCCAGCAGCTTGGTGGGGACACCTGGAAACACCATATATTTT. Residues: CASSLVGTPGNTIYF.

CDR3 bases: TGTGCCAGCAGCTTATATACGGGGGGAGAGACCCAGTACTTC. It yields the protein CASSLYTGGETQYF. This chain joins TRBV7-2 and TRBJ2-5, with 7 bases fitting TRBD2. The CDR3 has 14 residues. Germline CDR1 is SGHTA and CDR2 is FQGNSA. With 2 bases clipped from V and 4 bases from J, the junction kept 4 bases outside the gene matches. Filled out from reference TRBV7-2 and TRBJ2-5, the complete variable domain reads GAGVSQSPSNKVTEKGKDVELRCDPISGHTALYWYRQSLGQGLEFLIYFQGNSAPDKSGLPSDRFSAERTGGSVSTLTIQRTQQEDSAVYLCASSLYTGGETQYFGPGTRLLVL.

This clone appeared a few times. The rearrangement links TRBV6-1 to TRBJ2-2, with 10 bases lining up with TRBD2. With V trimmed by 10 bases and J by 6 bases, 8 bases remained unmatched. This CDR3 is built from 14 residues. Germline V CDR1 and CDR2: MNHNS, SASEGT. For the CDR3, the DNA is TGTGCCACCCTATCGGGACTAGCGTCCGGGGAGCTGTTTTTT. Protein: CATLSGLASGELFF.

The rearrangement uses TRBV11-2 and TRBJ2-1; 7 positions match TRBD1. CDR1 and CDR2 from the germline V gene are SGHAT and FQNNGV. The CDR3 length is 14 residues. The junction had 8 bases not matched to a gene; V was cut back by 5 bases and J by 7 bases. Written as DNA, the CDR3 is TGTGCCAGCAGCCCCCGGACAGGCGGAAATGAGCAGTTCTTC. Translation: CASSPRTGGNEQFF.

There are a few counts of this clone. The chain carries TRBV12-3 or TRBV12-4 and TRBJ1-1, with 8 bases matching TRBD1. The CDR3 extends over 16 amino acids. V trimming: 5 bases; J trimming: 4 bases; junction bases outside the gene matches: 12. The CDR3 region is CASSNQGAPGGTEAFF. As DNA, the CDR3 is TGTGCCAGCAGTAACCAGGGGGCCCCCGGTGGCACTGAAGCTTTCTTT.

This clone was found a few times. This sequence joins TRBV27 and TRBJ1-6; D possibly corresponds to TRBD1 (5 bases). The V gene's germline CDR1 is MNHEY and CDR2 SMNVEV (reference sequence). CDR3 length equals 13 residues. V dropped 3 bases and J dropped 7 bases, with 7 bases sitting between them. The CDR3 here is CASSFGGNSPLHF. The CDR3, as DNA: TGTGCCAGCAGTTTCGGGGGAAATTCACCCCTCCACTTT.

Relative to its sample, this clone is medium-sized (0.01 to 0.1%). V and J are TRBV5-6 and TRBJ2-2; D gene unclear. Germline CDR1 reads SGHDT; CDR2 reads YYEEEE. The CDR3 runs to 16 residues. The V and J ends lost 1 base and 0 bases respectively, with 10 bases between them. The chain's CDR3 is CASSLYDVANTGELFF. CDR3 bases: TGTGCCAGCAGCTTGTACGACGTAGCGAACACCGGGGAGCTGTTTTTT.

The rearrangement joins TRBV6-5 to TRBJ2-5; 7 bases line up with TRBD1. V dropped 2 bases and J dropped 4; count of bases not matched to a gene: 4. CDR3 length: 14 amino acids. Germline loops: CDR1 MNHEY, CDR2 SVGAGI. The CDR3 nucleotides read TGTGCCAGCAGTTACGACAGGGTGGGAGAGACCCAGTACTTC. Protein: CASSYDRVGETQYF.

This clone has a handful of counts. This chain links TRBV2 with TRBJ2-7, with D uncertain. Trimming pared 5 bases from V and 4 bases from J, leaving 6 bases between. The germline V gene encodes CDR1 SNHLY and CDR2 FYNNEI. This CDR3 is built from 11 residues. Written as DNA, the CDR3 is TGTGCCAGCAGTCGAAATTACGAGCAGTACTTC. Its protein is CASSRNYEQYF.

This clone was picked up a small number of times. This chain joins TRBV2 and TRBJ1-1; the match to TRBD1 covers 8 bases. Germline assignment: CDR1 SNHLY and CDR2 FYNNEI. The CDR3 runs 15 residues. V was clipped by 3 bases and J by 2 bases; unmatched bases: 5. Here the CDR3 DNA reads TGTGCCAGCAGTGAGCAGGGGGCTAGAAACACTGAAGCTTTCTTT. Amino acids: CASSEQGARNTEAFF.

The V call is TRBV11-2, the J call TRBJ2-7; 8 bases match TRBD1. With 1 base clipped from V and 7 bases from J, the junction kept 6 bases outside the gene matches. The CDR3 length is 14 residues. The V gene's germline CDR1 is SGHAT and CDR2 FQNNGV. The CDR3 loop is CASSLGTGFGEQYF. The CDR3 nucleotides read TGTGCCAGCAGCTTAGGGACAGGGTTTGGGGAGCAGTACTTC.

The CDR3 DNA is TGTGCCAGCAGTTTAGGACTAGCGGGAGGGAGAGGTTGGGACAATGAGCAGTTCTTC. Encoded protein: CASSLGLAGGRGWDNEQFF. This rearrangement joins TRBV28 to TRBJ2-1, with 15 positions matching TRBD2. Losses at the gene ends were 2 bases for V and 5 bases for J; bases not matched to a gene: 10. The CDR3 totals 19 residues. CDR1 is MDHEN and CDR2 is SYDVKM in the germline V gene.

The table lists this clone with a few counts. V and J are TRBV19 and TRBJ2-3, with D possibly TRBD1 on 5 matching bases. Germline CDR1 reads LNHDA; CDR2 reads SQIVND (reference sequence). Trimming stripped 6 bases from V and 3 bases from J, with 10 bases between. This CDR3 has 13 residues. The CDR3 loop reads CASRVRGTDTQYF. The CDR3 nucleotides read TGTGCCAGTAGGGTTAGGGGAACAGATACGCAGTATTTT. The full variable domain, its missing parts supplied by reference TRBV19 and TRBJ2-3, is DGGITQSPKYLFRKEGQNVTLSCEQNLNHDAMYWYRQDPGQGLRLIYYSQIVNDFQKGDIAEGYSVSREKKESFPLTVTSAQKNPTAFYLCASRVRGTDTQYFGPGTRLTVL.

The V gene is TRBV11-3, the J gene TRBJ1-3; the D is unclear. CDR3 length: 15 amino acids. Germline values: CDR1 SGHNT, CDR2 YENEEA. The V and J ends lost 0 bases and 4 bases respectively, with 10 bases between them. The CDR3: CASSLDSKAGNTIYF. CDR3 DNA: TGTGCCAGCAGCTTAGATTCGAAAGCCGGAAACACCATATATTTT.

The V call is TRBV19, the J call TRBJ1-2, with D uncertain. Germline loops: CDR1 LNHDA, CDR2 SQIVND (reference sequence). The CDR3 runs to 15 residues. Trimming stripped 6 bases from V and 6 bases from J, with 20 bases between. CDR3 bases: TGTGCCAGTAGCCTTGACAAGAGGCTGGGCCATGGCTACACCTTC. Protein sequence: CASSLDKRLGHGYTF.

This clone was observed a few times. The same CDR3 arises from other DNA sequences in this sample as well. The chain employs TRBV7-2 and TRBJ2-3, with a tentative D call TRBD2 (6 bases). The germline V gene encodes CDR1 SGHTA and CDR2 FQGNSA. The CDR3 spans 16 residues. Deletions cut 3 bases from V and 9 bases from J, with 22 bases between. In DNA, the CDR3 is TGTGCCAGCAGCTTCGCGGGACTGGAAAACAGATACACGCAGTATTTT. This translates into CASSFAGLENRYTQYF.

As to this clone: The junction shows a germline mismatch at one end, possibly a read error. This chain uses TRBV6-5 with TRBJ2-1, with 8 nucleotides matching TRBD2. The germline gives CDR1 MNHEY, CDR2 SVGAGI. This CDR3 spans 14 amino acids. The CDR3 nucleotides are TGTGCCAGCCGTTACTCGATCCGGGAGGGTGAGCAGTTCTTC. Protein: CASRYSIREGEQFF.

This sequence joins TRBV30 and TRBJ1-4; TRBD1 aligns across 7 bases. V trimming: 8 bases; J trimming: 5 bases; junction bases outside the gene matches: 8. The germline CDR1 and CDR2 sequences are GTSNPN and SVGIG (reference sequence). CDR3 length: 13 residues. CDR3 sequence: CAASGTENEKLFF. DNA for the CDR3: TGTGCCGCCTCCGGGACAGAGAATGAAAAACTGTTTTTT.

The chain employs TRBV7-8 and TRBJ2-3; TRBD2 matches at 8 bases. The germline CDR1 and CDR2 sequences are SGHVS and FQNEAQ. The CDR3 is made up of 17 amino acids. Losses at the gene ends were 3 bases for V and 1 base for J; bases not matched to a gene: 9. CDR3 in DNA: TGTGCCAGCAGCTTGCCCACCGGGACTAGTGGCACAGATACGCAGTATTTT. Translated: CASSLPTGTSGTDTQYF.